The source of this T cell receptor beta chain is a study of CD8+ T cells in alopecia areata. Study outcomes and limitations: An increase in clonality over normal scalp was evident in lesional scalp, especially alopecia totalis/universalis. Patients shared TCRs less clearly than mice did, possibly owing to HLA.

CD4+ and CD8+ T cells were sorted from PBMCs stained for CD3, CD4 and CD8. cDNA serving as the sequencing template came from extracted, reverse transcribed RNA. The method was immunoSEQ multiplex PCR; TCRdb's version includes in-frame clones alone and lacks a portion of them. Of around 210,000 clones in the sample, around 50% were seen once. The CDR3 is 13 residues long. The germline V and J ends were trimmed by 8 bases and 3 bases, with 13 bases remaining between them. The germline gives CDR1 MGHRA, CDR2 YSYEKL. With respect to this clone: The antigen is unknown.

The gene calls are TRBV4-1 and TRBJ1-1, with TRBD1 as a possible D gene (5 bases). The specimen sequenced was CD8+ T cells sorted from blood. The receptor was derived from a human donor in good health. The CDR3 nucleotides are TGCGCCAGCGGGCGGGGAGGGGACACTGAAGCTTTCTTT. It is translated as CASGRGGDTEAFF.